The clone carrying this TCR beta chain is a singleton in its sample. The data stem from a study of blood T cell repertoires in COVID-19. About the research overall: COVID-19 samples, acute and convalescent, were from the United States, Italy and Spain. PBMCs, B-cell-depleted T cells, or T cells provided the cDNA or gDNA that made up the material.

The CDR3 is 15 residues long. Germline loops: CDR1 LGHNT, CDR2 FRNRAP. V was pared by 6 bases and J by 1 base, with 6 bases of the junction left unmatched. Assay used: immunoSEQ multiplex PCR; TCRdb lists only in-frame clones, some missing. The table shows some 99,000 clones, with about 85% occurring only once. Sample: peripheral blood. V and J are TRBV12-5 and TRBJ2-7, with TRBD2 matching over 10 bases. This receptor was taken from a man between 65 and 85 years old with acute or convalescent COVID-19. CDR3 region: CASGTIAGGSYEQYF. Written as DNA, the CDR3 is TGTGCTAGTGGGACTATAGCGGGAGGTTCCTACGAGCAGTACTTC.